This TCR beta chain stems from a study of cytomegalovirus exposure and HLA in healthy donors. The study's findings and limits: A previous analysis found most TCR beta V segments productive roughly 90% or roughly 30% of the time.

This CDR3 is built from 16 residues. V lost 0 bases and J lost 0, with 6 bases in between. Germline V CDR1 and CDR2: LNHDA, SQIVND (reference sequence). A multiplex PCR was run with 60 Vbeta primers and 13 Jbeta primers. TCRdb's table, derived via immunoSEQ multiplex PCR, lists solely in-frame clones and lacks some. The sample has roughly 130,000 clones; about four fifths are singletons. About this clone: The antigen remains unidentified.

The TCR originated in a man between 18 and 29 years old in good health and CMV-seronegative. The V and J genes are TRBV19 and TRBJ1-6; no clear D gene. The sample consisted of PBMCs. In DNA, the CDR3 is TGTGCCAGTAGTATAGATCTGAGCTCCTATAATTCACCCCTCCACTTT. Amino acids: CASSIDLSSYNSPLHF.